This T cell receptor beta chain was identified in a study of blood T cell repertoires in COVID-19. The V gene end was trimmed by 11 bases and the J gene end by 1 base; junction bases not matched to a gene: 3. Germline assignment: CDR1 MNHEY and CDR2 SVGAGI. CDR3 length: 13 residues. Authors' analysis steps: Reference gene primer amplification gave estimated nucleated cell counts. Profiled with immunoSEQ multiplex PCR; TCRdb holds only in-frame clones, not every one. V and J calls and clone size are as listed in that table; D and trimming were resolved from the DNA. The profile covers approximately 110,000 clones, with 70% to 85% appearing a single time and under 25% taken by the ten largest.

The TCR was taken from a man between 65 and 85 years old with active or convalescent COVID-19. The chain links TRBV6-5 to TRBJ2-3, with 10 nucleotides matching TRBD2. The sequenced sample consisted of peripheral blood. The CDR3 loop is CAGGTSGTDTQYF. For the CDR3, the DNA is TGTGCCGGCGGGACTAGCGGCACAGATACGCAGTATTTT.